Below are 11 T cell receptor beta chains sequenced from a single sample in a study of cytomegalovirus exposure and HLA in healthy donors. PCR primers comprised 60 Vbeta and 13 Jbeta primers. Sequencing was performed with immunoSEQ multiplex PCR; in TCRdb, only in-frame clones are kept and a portion is missing. The table shows 95,000 to 130,000 clones, with about 69% occurring only once. Material: PBMCs. The origin of the receptors is a young woman in good health and CMV-seronegative.

The chain combines TRBV7-3 with TRBJ1-4, with TRBD1 as a possible D gene (6 bases). Trimming removed 8 bases at V and 4 bases at J, with 14 bases between. This CDR3 comprises 14 residues. In germline, CDR1 is SGHTA, CDR2 FQGTGA. The CDR3 DNA reads TGTGCCAGCCCCGGGGGGCGATATAATGAAAAACTGTTTTTT. Protein sequence: CASPGGRYNEKLFF. The complete variable domain, with remaining parts taken from reference TRBV7-3 and TRBJ1-4, reads GAGVSQTPSNKVTEKGKYVELRCDPISGHTALYWYRQSLGQGPEFLIYFQGTGAADDSGLPNDRFFAVRPEGSVSTLKIQRTERGDSAVYLCASPGGRYNEKLFFGSGTQLSVL.

The chain carries TRBV14 and TRBJ1-6; tentatively, D is TRBD1 (5 bases). Germline V gives CDR1 SGHDN, CDR2 FVKESK. This CDR3 comprises 15 residues. Between the trimmed V and J ends, which lost 4 bases and 9 bases, there was a span of 16 bases. CDR3 in DNA: TGTGCCAGCAGCCTCGCGGACACCCCTTCTTCACCCCTCCACTTT. It is translated as CASSLADTPSSPLHF. Complete variable domain (other parts from reference TRBV14 and TRBJ1-6): EAGVTQFPSHSVIEKGQTVTLRCDPISGHDNLYWYRRVMGKEIKFLLHFVKESKQDESGMPNNRFLAERTGGTYSTLKVQPAELEDSGVYFCASSLADTPSSPLHFGNGTRLTVT.

The V gene is TRBV2, the J gene TRBJ2-2; 7 bases are shared with TRBD1. CDR3 length: 14 residues. The V and J ends lost 10 bases and 3 bases, in that order; junction bases with no gene match: 8. Germline V gene lookup returns CDR1 SNHLY and CDR2 FYNNEI. CDR3 amino acids: CATETGSDTGELFF. The CDR3 bases are TGTGCCACAGAGACAGGGTCGGACACCGGGGAGCTGTTTTTT.

This clone was counted only a few times. The chain joins TRBV6-6 to TRBJ2-7; D is perhaps TRBD2 (6 bases). The CDR3 extends over 16 amino acids. V was cut by 2 bases and J by 1 base, with 15 bases left in between. CDR1 and CDR2 from the germline V gene are MNHNY and SVGAGI (reference sequence). For the CDR3, the DNA is TGTGCCAGCAGTTACGGTGGGCGGGACGGGTCCTACGAGCAGTACTTC. Encoded protein: CASSYGGRDGSYEQYF.

The chain combines TRBV29-1 with TRBJ1-1; TRBD1 is a possible D gene (6 bases). The CDR3 length is 12 residues. The ends were cut back, 3 bases at V and 8 bases at J, with 13 bases in the middle. Looked up from germline, CDR1 is SQVTM and CDR2 is ANQGSEA. The CDR3 region has the DNA TGCAGCGTTGAGCCGGGGGGCCCAGAAGCTTTCTTT. It specifies CSVEPGGPEAFF.

As concerns this clone: The CDR3 does not end in the conserved phenylalanine or tryptophan, so this is likely a read error. Because the CDR3's place on the DNA is in doubt, the DNA is left out and the CDR3 is given as listed by TCRdb. This chain connects TRBV30 to TRBJ1-1; the table's TRBD1 call for D was not verified on the DNA. The CDR3 comprises 14 residues, both ends counted. CDR1 and CDR2 from the germline V gene are GTSNPN and SVGIG (reference sequence). The CDR3 protein is CAWRGDRGDTEALV.

This clone was seen a handful of times. V and J are TRBV28 and TRBJ2-2; D ambiguous. The CDR3 runs to 15 residues. Per germline, CDR1 MDHEN and CDR2 SYDVKM. Between the trimmed V and J ends, which lost 6 bases and 6 bases, there was a span of 17 bases. The CDR3 protein is CASSRLDSLSGELFF. Here the CDR3 DNA reads TGTGCCAGCAGCCGGTTAGATAGTCTTTCCGGGGAGCTGTTTTTT.

V gene TRBV7-9 combines with J gene TRBJ1-1; D ambiguous. Germline values: CDR1 SEHNR, CDR2 FQNEAQ (reference sequence). Trimming took 4 bases from V and 8 from J, leaving 11 bases between them. The CDR3 length is 12 residues. The CDR3 region has the DNA TGTGCCAGCAGCTCTGGACTCCCGGAAGCTTTCTTT. This sequence encodes CASSSGLPEAFF.

This clone showed up just once. The chain uses TRBV29-1 and TRBJ1-1, with a possible D match to TRBD1 (6 bases). V gave up 2 bases and J gave up 1 base, with 11 bases separating them. The germline V gene encodes CDR1 SQVTM and CDR2 ANQGSEA. The CDR3 runs 14 residues. Here the CDR3 reads CSVEQGYRNTEAFF. CDR3 nucleotides: TGCAGCGTTGAACAGGGGTACCGGAACACTGAAGCTTTCTTT.

J is TRBJ1-2 and V is TRBV11-2, with TRBD1 identical over 8 bases. CDR1 SGHAT and CDR2 FQNNGV come from the germline V gene. This CDR3 spans 15 amino acids. V shed 4 bases, J shed 1 base, and the junction held 5 bases outside the gene matches. The CDR3 is CASSSSDRGNYGYTF. The CDR3, as DNA: TGTGCCAGCAGCTCCAGCGACAGGGGTAACTATGGCTACACCTTC.

This chain connects TRBV28 to TRBJ2-7, with TRBD2 matching 15 bases. The V gene end was trimmed by 8 bases and the J gene end by 4 bases; junction bases not matched to a gene: 9. CDR3 length: 16 amino acids. CDR1 and CDR2 (germline): MDHEN, SYDVKM. CDR3 coding DNA: TGTGCCAGCTGGGGGGGACTAGCGGGGGGCACGTACGAGCAGTACTTC. Its translation is CASWGGLAGGTYEQYF.